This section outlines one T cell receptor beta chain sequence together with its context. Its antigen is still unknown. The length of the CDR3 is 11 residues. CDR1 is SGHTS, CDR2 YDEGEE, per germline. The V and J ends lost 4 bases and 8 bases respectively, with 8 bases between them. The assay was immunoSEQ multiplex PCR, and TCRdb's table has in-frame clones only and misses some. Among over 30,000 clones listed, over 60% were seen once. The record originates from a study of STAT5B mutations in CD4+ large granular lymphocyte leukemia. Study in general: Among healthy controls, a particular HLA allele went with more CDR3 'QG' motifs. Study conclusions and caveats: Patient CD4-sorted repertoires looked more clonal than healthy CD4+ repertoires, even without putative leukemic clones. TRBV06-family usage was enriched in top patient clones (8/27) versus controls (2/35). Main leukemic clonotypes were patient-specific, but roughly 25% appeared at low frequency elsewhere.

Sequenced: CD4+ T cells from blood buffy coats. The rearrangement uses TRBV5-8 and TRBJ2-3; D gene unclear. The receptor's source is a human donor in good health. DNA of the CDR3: TGTGCCAGCAGCCCCCACGGTACGCAGTATTTT. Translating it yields CASSPHGTQYF.